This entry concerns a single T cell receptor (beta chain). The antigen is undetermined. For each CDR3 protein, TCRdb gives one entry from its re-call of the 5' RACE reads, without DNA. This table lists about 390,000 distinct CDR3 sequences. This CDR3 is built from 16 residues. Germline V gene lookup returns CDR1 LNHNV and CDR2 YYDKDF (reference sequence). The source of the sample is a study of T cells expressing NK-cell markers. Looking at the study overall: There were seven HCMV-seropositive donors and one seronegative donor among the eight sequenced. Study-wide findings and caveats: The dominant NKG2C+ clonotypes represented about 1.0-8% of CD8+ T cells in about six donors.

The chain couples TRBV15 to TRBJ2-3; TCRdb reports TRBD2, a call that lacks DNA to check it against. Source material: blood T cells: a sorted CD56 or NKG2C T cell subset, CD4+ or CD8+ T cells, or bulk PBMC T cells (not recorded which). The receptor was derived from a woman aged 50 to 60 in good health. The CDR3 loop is CATSARTGGGRAAQYF.